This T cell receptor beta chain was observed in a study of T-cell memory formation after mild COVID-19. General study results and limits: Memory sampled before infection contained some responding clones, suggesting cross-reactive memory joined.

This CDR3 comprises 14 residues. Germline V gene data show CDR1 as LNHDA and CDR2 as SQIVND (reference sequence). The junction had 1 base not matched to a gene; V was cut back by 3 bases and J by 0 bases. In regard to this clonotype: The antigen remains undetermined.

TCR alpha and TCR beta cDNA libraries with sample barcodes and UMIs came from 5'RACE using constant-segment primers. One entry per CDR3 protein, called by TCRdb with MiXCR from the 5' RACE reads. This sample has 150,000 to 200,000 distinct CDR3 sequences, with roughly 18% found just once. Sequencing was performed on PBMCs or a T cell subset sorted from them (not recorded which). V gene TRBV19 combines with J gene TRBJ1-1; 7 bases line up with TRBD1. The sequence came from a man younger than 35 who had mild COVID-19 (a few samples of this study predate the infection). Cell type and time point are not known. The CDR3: CASSITGVNTEAFF. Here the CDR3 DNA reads TGTGCCAGTAGTATTACAGGGGTGAACACTGAAGCTTTCTTT.